This entry lists 20 T cell receptor beta chains sequenced from one sample in a study of blood T cell repertoires in COVID-19. Libraries were prepared by immunoSEQ multiplex PCR; TCRdb keeps only in-frame clonotypes and omits some of them. The sample holds about 270,000 clones, less than 90% seen once. The specimen sequenced was peripheral blood. All receptors come from a man in his sixties who had recovered from COVID-19.

The chain has TRBV30 and TRBJ1-6; 7 nucleotides match TRBD1. Germline V CDR1 and CDR2: GTSNPN, SVGIG (reference sequence). The CDR3 contains 14 residues. After removal of 3 bases from V and 9 bases from J, the junction contained 8 bases not matched to a gene. The CDR3 sequence is CAWSIAGGSSPLHF. In DNA, the CDR3 is TGTGCCTGGAGCATTGCAGGGGGTAGTTCACCCCTCCACTTT.

The CDR3 region has the DNA TGTGCCAGCGTACCCAGGGGGCGGTCCTACGAGCAGTACTTC. Translating it yields CASVPRGRSYEQYF. The V and J genes are TRBV6-6 and TRBJ2-7, with 8 bases matching TRBD1. J gave up 1 base and V 8 bases, and 7 bases lay outside the gene matches. This CDR3 region has 14 residues. Germline V gives CDR1 MNHNY, CDR2 SVGAGI (reference sequence).

V usage is TRBV10-3 and J usage is TRBJ2-7; perhaps TRBD1 as D (5 bases). V was pared by 0 bases and J by 3 bases, with 9 bases between. Germline V gene sequence: CDR1 ENHRY, CDR2 SYGVKD. CDR3 size: 14 residues. CDR3 DNA sequence: TGTGCCATCAGTGAGTCGAGACAGAACTACGAGCAGTACTTC. Translated, it gives CAISESRQNYEQYF.

The V call is TRBV9, the J call TRBJ1-6; 11 bases are shared with TRBD1. CDR3 length equals 15 residues. Germline V gene lookup returns CDR1 SGDLS and CDR2 YYNGEE. V was clipped by 4 bases and J by 8 bases; unmatched bases: 5. The CDR3 nucleotides are TGTGCCAGCAGCTTTCGGACAGGGGGCGATTCACCCCTCCACTTT. Translation: CASSFRTGGDSPLHF.

In its sample, this clone was seen once. This chain connects TRBV5-1 to TRBJ2-2, with TRBD1 matching over 8 bases. Germline trimming cut 2 bases from V and 7 bases from J; bases unmatched to any gene: 7. The CDR3 consists of 15 residues. Germline CDR1 SGHRS, CDR2 YFSETQ. CDR3 in amino acids: CASSFRDRIGGELFF. In DNA, the CDR3 is TGCGCCAGCAGCTTCCGGGACAGGATCGGCGGGGAGCTGTTTTTT.

The chain has TRBV3-1 (or the pseudogene TRBV3-2) and TRBJ1-2; 8 bases fit TRBD1. The CDR3 is 15 amino acids. V lost 1 base, J lost 4 bases, and 5 bases stayed unmatched. Germline lookup yields CDR1 LGHDT and CDR2 YNNKEL (reference sequence). CDR3 residues: CASSQARGTGYGYTF. CDR3 DNA sequence: TGTGCCAGCAGCCAAGCCCGGGGGACAGGCTATGGCTACACCTTC.

The rearrangement joins TRBV11-2 to TRBJ2-3; D may be TRBD1 (6 bases). V was shortened by 6 bases and J by 5 bases, with 18 bases between the two germline ends. Germline CDR1 and CDR2: SGHAT and FQNNGV. The CDR3 has 15 amino acids. CDR3 sequence (DNA): TGTGCCAGCAGTTCCCTAACAGGGCGTGGAGATACGCAGTATTTT. This translates into CASSSLTGRGDTQYF.

This chain links TRBV5-3 with TRBJ2-7; D is perhaps TRBD2 (5 bases). TRBV5-3 is sorted into the ORF group, with uncertain function. V dropped 6 bases and J dropped 6 bases, with 10 bases sitting between them. CDR3 length: 11 amino acids. The DNA of the CDR3 is TGTGCCAGAACCCTTCGGGGCGAGCAGTACTTC. Protein: CARTLRGEQYF.

The chain combines TRBV5-4 with TRBJ2-3; 8 bases align to TRBD1. The germline gives CDR1 SGHNT, CDR2 YYREEE (reference sequence). The CDR3 runs to 16 residues. V dropped 4 bases and J dropped 1; count of bases not matched to a gene: 8. The CDR3 region is CASSPRQGFGTDTQYF. The CDR3 DNA reads as TGTGCCAGCAGCCCACGACAGGGGTTTGGCACAGATACGCAGTATTTT.

This clone was seen more than once but under ten times. J is TRBJ2-3 and V is TRBV11-2; D might be TRBD1 (6 bases). Germline-derived CDR1 and CDR2 are SGHAT and FQNNGV. Trimming removed 1 base from V and 5 bases from J, with 10 bases in between. This CDR3 spans 14 amino acids. The CDR3 DNA reads TGTGCCAGCAGCTTAGGCCAGGGGATAGATACGCAGTATTTT. Translated: CASSLGQGIDTQYF.

The V and J genes are TRBV4-2 and TRBJ1-1; D not certain. This CDR3 has 15 amino acids. Trimming cost V 1 base and J 5 bases, with 14 bases left between them. Germline values: CDR1 LGHNA, CDR2 YNFKEQ. CDR3 in amino acids: CASSQADDGVTEAFF. The CDR3 DNA sequence: TGTGCCAGCAGCCAAGCAGACGACGGGGTTACTGAAGCTTTCTTT.

J is TRBJ2-1 and V is TRBV5-4, with 12 bases lining up with TRBD2. Germline V CDR1 and CDR2: SGHNT, YYREEE (reference sequence). Trimming took 4 bases from V and 6 from J; bases not matched to a gene: 8. The CDR3 extends over 16 amino acids. CDR3 in DNA: TGTGCCAGCAGCGGGCGACTAGCGGGGGCGGCCAATGAGCAGTTCTTC. It yields the protein CASSGRLAGAANEQFF.

The chain joins TRBV7-2 to TRBJ2-1; 11 bases line up with TRBD2. CDR1 is SGHTA and CDR2 is FQGNSA in the germline V gene. The CDR3 is 16 residues long. The ends lost 5 bases at V and 6 bases at J; junction bases unmatched: 9. CDR3 loop: CASSIFLAGGPNEQFF. CDR3 DNA sequence: TGTGCCAGCAGCATTTTTTTAGCGGGGGGGCCCAATGAGCAGTTCTTC.

The chain joins TRBV10-3 to TRBJ1-3; weak D call: TRBD1 (5 bases). The CDR3 sequence is 14 residues long. Looked up from germline, CDR1 is ENHRY and CDR2 is SYGVKD. The V end was cut by 6 bases, the J end by 3 bases, with 12 bases between. Here the CDR3 reads CAISEGGVGNTIYF. The CDR3 nucleotides are TGTGCCATCAGCGAGGGAGGGGTTGGAAACACCATATATTTT.

The V and J genes are TRBV6-1 and TRBJ2-1; tentatively, D is TRBD1 (6 bases). CDR1 and CDR2 from the germline V gene are MNHNS and SASEGT. The V end lost 2 bases, the J end lost 1 base, and 12 bases lay between the germline ends. This CDR3 comprises 16 residues. The CDR3 region is CASSERGRGSYNEQFF. CDR3 coding DNA: TGTGCCAGCAGTGAACGCGGCAGGGGATCCTACAATGAGCAGTTCTTC.

The chain is built from TRBV6-6 and TRBJ2-3; D perhaps matches TRBD1 (6 bases). The germline V gene encodes CDR1 MNHNY and CDR2 SVGAGI (reference sequence). This CDR3 comprises 15 residues. With 2 bases removed from V and 0 bases from J, the gap between germline ends came to 9 bases. Here the CDR3 reads CASSYVGASTDTQYF. In DNA form, the CDR3 reads TGTGCCAGCAGTTACGTGGGGGCCAGCACAGATACGCAGTATTTT.

V and J are TRBV25-1 and TRBJ2-6; D gene unclear. CDR1 and CDR2 (germline): MGHDK, SYGVNS. The length of the CDR3 is 14 residues. Deletions cut 8 bases from V and 0 bases from J, with 8 bases between. The CDR3 DNA reads as TGTGCCAGCGGCCCATACTCTGGGGCCAACGTCCTGACTTTC. Translated, it gives CASGPYSGANVLTF. The full variable domain, its missing parts supplied by reference TRBV25-1 and TRBJ2-6, is EADIYQTPRYLVIGTGKKITLECSQTMGHDKMYWYQQDPGMELHLIHYSYGVNSTEKGDLSSESTVSRIRTEHFPLTLESARPSHTSQYLCASGPYSGANVLTFGAGSRLTVL.

This clone was detected once. This chain uses TRBV9 with TRBJ2-7, with TRBD2 matching over 7 bases. Trimming at V came to 3 bases and at J to 4 bases, leaving 13 bases not matched to a gene. The CDR3 length is 16 residues. Germline-derived CDR1 and CDR2 are SGDLS and YYNGEE. The CDR3 loop reads CASSASGAFSGYEQYF. In DNA, the CDR3 is TGTGCCAGCAGCGCAAGCGGGGCTTTCTCGGGGTACGAGCAGTACTTC.

CDR3 coding DNA: TGTGCCAGTAGTGGCGCTCGAGGTGTCCCGGAGACCCAGTACTTC. It encodes CASSGARGVPETQYF. The rearrangement uses TRBV19 and TRBJ2-5; D is unclear. The germline gives CDR1 LNHDA, CDR2 SQIVND (reference sequence). V lost 5 bases and J 5 bases, leaving 18 bases between the germline ends. The CDR3 has 15 amino acids. The whole variable domain, remainder taken from reference TRBV19 and TRBJ2-5, is DGGITQSPKYLFRKEGQNVTLSCEQNLNHDAMYWYRQDPGQGLRLIYYSQIVNDFQKGDIAEGYSVSREKKESFPLTVTSAQKNPTAFYLCASSGARGVPETQYFGPGTRLLVL.

The chain couples TRBV11-3 to TRBJ2-7; 8 nucleotides agree with TRBD2. This CDR3 is 15 amino acids long. The germline V gene encodes CDR1 SGHNT and CDR2 YENEEA. The J segment lost 0 bases and the V segment lost 3 bases, leaving 4 bases of the junction unmatched. The CDR3 nucleotides read TGTGCCAGCAGCTTCGGGGGGGTGAGCTCCTACGAGCAGTACTTC. This translates into CASSFGGVSSYEQYF.